This T cell receptor beta chain was recovered during a study of blood T cells in healthy people across ages. Whole-study findings and limits: It was not possible, with unsorted PBMCs, to conclusively compare naive and antigen-experienced cells. Long-lived donors exceeded aged donors in naive CD4+ cells and diversity.

Trimming stripped 4 bases from V and 7 bases from J, with 12 bases between. This CDR3 has 12 amino acids. Germline V lookup: CDR1 SQVTM, CDR2 ANQGSEA. Comment on this clonotype: No antigen is known for it.

Healthy Caucasians from Russia aged roughly 6 to 95 served as donors. The extraction recovered at least 5.5 micrograms of total RNA per sample. Primed by a sample-barcoded 5' primer and a J-beta primer mix, a second PCR proceeded for about 7 to 11 cycles. MiXCR, run by TCRdb on the 5' RACE reads, gives a single entry per CDR3 protein. Among 600,000 to 1,000,000 distinct CDR3 sequences listed, about three fifths were seen once. The V gene is TRBV29-1, the J gene TRBJ2-3; weak D call: TRBD2 (5 bases). The sequenced sample consisted of blood. The receptor was isolated from a young man in good health. CDR3 amino acids: CSVGSTSHTQYF. The CDR3 DNA sequence: TGCAGCGTTGGCTCTACTAGTCATACGCAGTATTTT.